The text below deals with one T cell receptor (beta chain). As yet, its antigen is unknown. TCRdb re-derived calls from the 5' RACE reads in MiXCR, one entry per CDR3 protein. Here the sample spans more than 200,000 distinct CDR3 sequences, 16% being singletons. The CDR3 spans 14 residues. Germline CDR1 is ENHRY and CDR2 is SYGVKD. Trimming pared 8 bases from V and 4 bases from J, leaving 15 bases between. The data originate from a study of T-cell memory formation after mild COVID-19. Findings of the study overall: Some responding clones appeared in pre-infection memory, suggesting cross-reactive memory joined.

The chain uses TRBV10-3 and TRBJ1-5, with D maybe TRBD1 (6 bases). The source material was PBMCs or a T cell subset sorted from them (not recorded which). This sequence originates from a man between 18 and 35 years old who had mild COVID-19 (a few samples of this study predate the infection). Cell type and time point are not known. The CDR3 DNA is TGTGCCATCTCGCAACCGGGGGCAAATCAGCCCCAGCATTTT. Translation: CAISQPGANQPQHF.